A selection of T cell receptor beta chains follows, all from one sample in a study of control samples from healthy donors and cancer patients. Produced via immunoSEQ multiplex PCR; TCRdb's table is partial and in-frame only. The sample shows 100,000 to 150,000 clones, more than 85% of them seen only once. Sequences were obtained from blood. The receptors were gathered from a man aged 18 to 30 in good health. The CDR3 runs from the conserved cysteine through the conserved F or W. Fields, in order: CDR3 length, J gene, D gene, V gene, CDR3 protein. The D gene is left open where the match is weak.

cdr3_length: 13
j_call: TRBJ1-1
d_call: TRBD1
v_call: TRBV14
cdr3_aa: CASNGQGWPEAFF

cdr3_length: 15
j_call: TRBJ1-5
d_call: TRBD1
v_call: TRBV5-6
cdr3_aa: CASSRSGGINQPQHF

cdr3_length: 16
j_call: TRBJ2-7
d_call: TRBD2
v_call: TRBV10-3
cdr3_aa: CAIRVPTSGSSHEQYF

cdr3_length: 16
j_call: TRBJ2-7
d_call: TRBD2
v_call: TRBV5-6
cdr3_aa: CASIKLTSEATYEQYF

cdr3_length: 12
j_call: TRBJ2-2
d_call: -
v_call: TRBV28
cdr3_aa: CASSPRTGELFF

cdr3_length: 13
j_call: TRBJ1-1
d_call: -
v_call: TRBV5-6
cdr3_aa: CASSFTRGTEAFF

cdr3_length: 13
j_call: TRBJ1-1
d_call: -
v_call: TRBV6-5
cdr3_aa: CASWAGVNTEAFF

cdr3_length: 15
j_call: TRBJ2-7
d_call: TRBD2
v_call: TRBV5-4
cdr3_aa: CASSPLAGGPYEQYF

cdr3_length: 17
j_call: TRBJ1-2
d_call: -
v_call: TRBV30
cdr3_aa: CAWSVPGQFPKADGYTF

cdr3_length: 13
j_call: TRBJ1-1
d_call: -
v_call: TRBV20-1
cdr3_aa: CSASWARGTEAFF

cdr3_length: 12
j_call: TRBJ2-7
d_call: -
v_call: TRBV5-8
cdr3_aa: CASTSPLYEQYF

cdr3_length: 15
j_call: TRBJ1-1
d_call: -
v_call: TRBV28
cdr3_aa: CASSFMGEQNTEAFF

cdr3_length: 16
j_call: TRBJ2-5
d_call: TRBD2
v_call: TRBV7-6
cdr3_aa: CASSLGSSGNHETQYF

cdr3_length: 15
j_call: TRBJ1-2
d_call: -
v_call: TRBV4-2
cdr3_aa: CASSQADSSGYGYTF

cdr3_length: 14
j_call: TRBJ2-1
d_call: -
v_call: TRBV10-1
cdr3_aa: CASSDRGSHSEQFF

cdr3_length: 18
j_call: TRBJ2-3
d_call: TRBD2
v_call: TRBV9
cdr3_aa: CASSAGTSGRTSTDTQYF

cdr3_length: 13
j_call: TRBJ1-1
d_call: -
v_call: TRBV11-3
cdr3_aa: CASSLAGNTEAFF

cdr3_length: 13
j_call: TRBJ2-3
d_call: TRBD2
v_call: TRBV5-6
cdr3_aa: CAASGRAEDTQYF

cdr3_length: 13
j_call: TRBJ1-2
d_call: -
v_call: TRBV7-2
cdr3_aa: CASSLKGDGGYTF

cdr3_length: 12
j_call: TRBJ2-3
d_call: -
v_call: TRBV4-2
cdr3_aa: CASSPPGDTQYF

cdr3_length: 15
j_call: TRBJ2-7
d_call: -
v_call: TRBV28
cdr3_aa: CASNGEGALTYEQYF

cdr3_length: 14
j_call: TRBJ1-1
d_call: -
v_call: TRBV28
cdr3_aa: CASRTPRRVGEAFF

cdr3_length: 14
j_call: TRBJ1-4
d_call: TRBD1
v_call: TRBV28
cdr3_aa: CASSVRQGWEKLFF

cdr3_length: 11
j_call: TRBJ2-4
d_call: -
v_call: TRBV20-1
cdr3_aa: CSALAKNIQYF

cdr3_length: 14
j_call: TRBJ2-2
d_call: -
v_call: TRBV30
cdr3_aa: CAWDQGSNTGELFF

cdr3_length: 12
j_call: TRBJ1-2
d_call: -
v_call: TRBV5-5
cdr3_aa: CASSFGDYGYTF

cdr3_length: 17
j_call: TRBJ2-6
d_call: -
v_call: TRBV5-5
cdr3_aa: CASSQYGAPSGANVLTF

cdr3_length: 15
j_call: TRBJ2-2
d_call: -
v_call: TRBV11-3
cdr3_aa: CASSLRAQNTGELFF

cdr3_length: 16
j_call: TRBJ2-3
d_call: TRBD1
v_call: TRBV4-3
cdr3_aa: CASSQERRGRRDTQYF

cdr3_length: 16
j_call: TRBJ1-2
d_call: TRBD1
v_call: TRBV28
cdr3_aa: CASRISGGMVNYGYTF

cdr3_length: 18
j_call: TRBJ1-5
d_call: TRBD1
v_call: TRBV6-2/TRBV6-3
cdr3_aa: CASSFGTGGPYGNQPQHF

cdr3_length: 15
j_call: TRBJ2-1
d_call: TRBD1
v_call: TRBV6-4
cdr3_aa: CASSARTGVVNEQFF

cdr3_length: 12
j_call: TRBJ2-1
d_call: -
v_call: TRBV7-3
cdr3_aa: CASSLFGNEQFF

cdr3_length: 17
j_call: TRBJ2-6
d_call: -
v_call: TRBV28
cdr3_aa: CASSRRFTFSGANVLTF

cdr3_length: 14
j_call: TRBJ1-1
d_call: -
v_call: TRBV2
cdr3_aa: CASSGRWGRTEAFF

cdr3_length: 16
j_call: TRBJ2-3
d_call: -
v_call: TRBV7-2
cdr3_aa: CASSSIRDPLTDTQYF

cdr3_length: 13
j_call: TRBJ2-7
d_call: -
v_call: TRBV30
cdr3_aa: CAWSPGLGMEQYF

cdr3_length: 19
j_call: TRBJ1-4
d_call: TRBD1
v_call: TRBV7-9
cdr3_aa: CASSPPAGTGGPSNEKLFF

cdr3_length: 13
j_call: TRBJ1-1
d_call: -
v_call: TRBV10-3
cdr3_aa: CAISGTENTEAFF

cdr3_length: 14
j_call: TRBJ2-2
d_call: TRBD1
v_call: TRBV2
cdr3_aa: CASPRQGSAAELFF

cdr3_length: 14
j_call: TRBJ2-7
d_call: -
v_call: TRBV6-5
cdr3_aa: CASSYRRSSYEQYF

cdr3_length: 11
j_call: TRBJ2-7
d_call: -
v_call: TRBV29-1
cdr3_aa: CSVVRDYEQYF

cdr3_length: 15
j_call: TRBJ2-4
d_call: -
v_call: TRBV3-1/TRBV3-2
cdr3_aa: CASSGEICRKNIQYF

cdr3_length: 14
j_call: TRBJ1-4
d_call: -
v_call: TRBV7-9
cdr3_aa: CASKRLGYNEKLFF

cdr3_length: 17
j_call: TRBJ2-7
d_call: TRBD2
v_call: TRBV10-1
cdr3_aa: CASSGSLAGEGSHEQYF

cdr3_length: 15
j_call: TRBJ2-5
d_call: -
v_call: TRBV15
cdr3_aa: CATSRGGEQLETQYF

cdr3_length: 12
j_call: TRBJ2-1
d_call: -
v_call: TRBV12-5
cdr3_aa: CASGLVLGGQFF

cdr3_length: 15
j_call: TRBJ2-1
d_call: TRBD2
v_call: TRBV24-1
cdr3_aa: CATSDPSGSYNEQFF

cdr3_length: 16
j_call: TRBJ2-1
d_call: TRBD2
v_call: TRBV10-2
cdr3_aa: CASSESGLAAYNEQFF

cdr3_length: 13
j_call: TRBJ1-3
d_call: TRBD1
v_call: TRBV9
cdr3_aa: CASRGDRGNTIYF

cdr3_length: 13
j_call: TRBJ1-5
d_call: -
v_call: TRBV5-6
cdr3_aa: CASSLFYDQPQHF

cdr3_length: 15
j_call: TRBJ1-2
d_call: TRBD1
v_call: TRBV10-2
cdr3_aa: CASSDSGGFNYGYTF

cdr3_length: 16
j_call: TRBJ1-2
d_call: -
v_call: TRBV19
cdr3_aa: CASSRRRQATNYGYTF